The rows below give T cell receptor beta chains drawn from one sample of a study of T cell repertoires in cytomegalovirus infection. Antigens for these TCRs are unknown. MiXCR was run by TCRdb on the reads, yielding one entry per CDR3 protein. This repertoire shows fewer than 950,000 distinct CDR3 sequences, 30% to 35% found once; its top ten account for around 12%. The material was cultured CD8+ T cells from PBMCs, obtained from culture after CMV antigen stimulation. The receptors stem from a human donor in good health (CMV status not recorded). Some clones in this sample may be carry-over from other donors' samples. CDR3s include the opening cysteine and the closing phenylalanine or tryptophan. The D gene is left open where the match is weak. Clone size is shown for a subset of rows, as once, few, many or a class of expanded clone.

TRBD2,few,TRBJ2-1,TRBV4-1,TGCGCCAGCAGCCATCCGGGGAGCGGGGGGGCCGATGAGCAGTTCTTC,CASSHPGSGGADEQFF
TRBD1,few,TRBJ1-2,TRBV7-2,TGTGCCAGCAGCTTAGAGGGGACAGGGTATGGCTACACCTTC,CASSLEGTGYGYTF
.,.,TRBJ2-3,TRBV4-1,TGCGCCAGCAGCCAGGGGATTCTCACAGATACGCAGTATTTT,CASSQGILTDTQYF
.,.,TRBJ1-4,TRBV7-8,TGTGCCAGCAGCTTGTGGGGTGGGGATGAAAAACTGTTTTTT,CASSLWGGDEKLFF
.,.,TRBJ2-2,TRBV20-1,TGCAGTGCTAGAGACCAGGGGAGATCGAACACCGGGGAGCTGTTTTTT,CSARDQGRSNTGELFF
.,many,TRBJ1-2,TRBV6-5,TGTGCCAGCAGTTACACCCTAGGCAGCAACTATGGCTACACCTTC,CASSYTLGSNYGYTF
TRBD1,.,TRBJ2-7,TRBV19,TGTGCCAGTAGTACCGGGACAGGCATGAGCTACGAGCAGTACTTC,CASSTGTGMSYEQYF
.,.,TRBJ1-2,TRBV27,TGTGCCAGCAGTTTATTGGGGGGCGACCAGGGCTACACCTTC,CASSLLGGDQGYTF
.,.,TRBJ1-5,TRBV12-3/TRBV12-4,TGTGCCAGCAGCTACGAGGCACCAGGGGCTGGCAATCAGCCCCAGCATTTT,CASSYEAPGAGNQPQHF
.,many,TRBJ2-7,TRBV7-6,TGTGCCAGCAGCGCGAAAGGGGCATACGAGCAGTACTTC,CASSAKGAYEQYF
.,.,TRBJ1-2,TRBV10-2,TGCGCCAGCAGTGAGGGGTCAGCAAACTATGGCTACACCTTC,CASSEGSANYGYTF
.,many,TRBJ2-5,TRBV7-6,TGTGCCAGCAGCTTCATCCCTGGGTACCAAGAGACCCAGTACTTC,CASSFIPGYQETQYF
TRBD1,.,TRBJ2-1,TRBV12-3/TRBV12-4,TGTGCCAGCAGTCCGGACAGGGTTGGGGTGGGGGAGCAGTTCTTC,CASSPDRVGVGEQFF
.,.,TRBJ1-4,TRBV7-2,TGTGCCAGCAGCTTAGAGATTTGGACCCAGGACGATGAAAAACTGTTTTTT,CASSLEIWTQDDEKLFF
.,.,TRBJ1-6,TRBV12-3/TRBV12-4,TGTGCCAGCAGTTCCTGGACAGAAGTTAATTCACCCCTCCACTTT,CASSSWTEVNSPLHF
TRBD2,few,TRBJ2-3,TRBV12-3/TRBV12-4,TGTGCCAGCAGTTTAGTACTAGCGGGGATTGATACGCAGTATTTT,CASSLVLAGIDTQYF
TRBD1,many,TRBJ1-2,TRBV7-2,TGTGCCAGCAGGGGGGACAGCCTCTACTATGGCTACACCTTC,CASRGDSLYYGYTF
TRBD1,.,TRBJ2-7,TRBV12-3/TRBV12-4,TGTGCCAGCAGAGGGACAGGGGGTCTTCACGAGCAGTACTTC,CASRGTGGLHEQYF
.,.,TRBJ2-7,TRBV11-2,TGTGCCAGCAGCTTAGGGTTACCCCACGAGCAGTACTTC,CASSLGLPHEQYF
.,once,TRBJ2-1,TRBV27,TGTGCCAGCAGTGGGGGGTCAAGCTCCTACAATGAGCAGTTCTTC,CASSGGSSSYNEQFF
TRBD1,many,TRBJ2-1,TRBV6-1,TGTGCCAGCAGCTTCACAGGGGGCCGGAACAATGAGCAGTTCTTC,CASSFTGGRNNEQFF
.,.,TRBJ2-2,TRBV19,TGTGCCAGTAAATTTTCCCCACTTACGGAGGAGCTGTTTTTT,CASKFSPLTEELFF
.,few,TRBJ2-2,TRBV6-6,TGTGCCAGCAGTTACTCGAAACTGCCTGGCGGGGAGCTGTTTTTT,CASSYSKLPGGELFF
TRBD1,few,TRBJ2-5,TRBV2,TGTGCCAGCAATAAAAAGGGGGACAGTTCCCAAGAGACCCAGTACTTC,CASNKKGDSSQETQYF
.,few,TRBJ2-1,TRBV27,TGTGCCAGCAGCCTTGGGGCTATAGCCAATGAGCAGTTCTTC,CASSLGAIANEQFF
TRBD2,few,TRBJ2-3,TRBV2,TGTGCCAGCAGGAACCGTACTAGCGGGGGCCGGACCGATACGCAGTATTTT,CASRNRTSGGRTDTQYF
.,.,TRBJ1-5,TRBV7-6,TGTGCCAGCAGCTTTAGGGCAGGGGATCAGCCCCAGCATTTT,CASSFRAGDQPQHF